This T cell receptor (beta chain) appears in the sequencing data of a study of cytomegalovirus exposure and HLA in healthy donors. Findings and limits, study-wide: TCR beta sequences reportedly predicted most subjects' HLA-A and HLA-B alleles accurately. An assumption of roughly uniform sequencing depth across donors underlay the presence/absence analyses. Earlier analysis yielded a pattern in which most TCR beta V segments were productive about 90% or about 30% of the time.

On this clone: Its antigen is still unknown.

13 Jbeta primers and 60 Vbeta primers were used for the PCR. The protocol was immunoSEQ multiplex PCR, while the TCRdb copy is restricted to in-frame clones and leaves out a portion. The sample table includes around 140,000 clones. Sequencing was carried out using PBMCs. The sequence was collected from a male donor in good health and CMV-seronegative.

This chain's CDR3 is CASSQDEVADTDTQYF. The DNA for the CDR3 is TGCGCCAGCAGCCAAGATGAGGTAGCGGACACAGATACGCAGTATTTT. This chain joins TRBV4-1 and TRBJ2-3; the D gene is possibly TRBD2 (6 bases). The CDR3 covers 16 residues. Trimming took 0 bases from V and 2 from J, leaving 12 bases between them. Germline V gene lookup returns CDR1 MGHRA and CDR2 YSYEKL.